The rows below give T cell receptor beta chains drawn from one sample of a study of T-cell reconstitution after alpha-beta-depleted transplantation in children. TCRdb reanalysed the PCR reads using MiXCR and keeps one entry per CDR3 protein. This table has about 500,000 distinct CDR3 sequences, about 30% appearing once. Here the sequenced sample was PBMCs from the stem cell graft donor, taken from the stem cell graft. Receptors were obtained from a human donor who donated a stem cell graft to a child with aplastic anemia. Both conserved end residues are part of each CDR3. D genes are given only for firm matches. The size entry is marked missing in some rows and otherwise reads once, few, many or a size class.

>.|TRBJ2-1|.|TRBV11-3
CASSVIRDYNEQFF
TGTGCCAGCAGCGTTATCCGGGACTACAATGAGCAGTTCTTC
>TRBD1|TRBJ2-1|few|TRBV18
CASSQGQGNEQFF
TGTGCCAGCTCCCAAGGACAGGGCAATGAGCAGTTCTTC
>TRBD1|TRBJ1-1|.|TRBV29-1
CSGNRGLGTEAFF
TGCAGCGGCAACAGGGGGCTTGGCACTGAAGCTTTCTTT
>.|TRBJ2-7|.|TRBV20-1
CSARDRYSYEQYF
TGCAGTGCCCGGGACCGCTACTCCTACGAGCAGTACTTC
>TRBD1|TRBJ2-3|few|TRBV20-1
CSARGGTGDSTDTQYF
TGCAGTGCTAGAGGGGGGACAGGGGATAGCACAGATACGCAGTATTTT
>TRBD1|TRBJ1-2|few|TRBV20-1
CSAGKGQGDYGYTF
TGCAGTGCCGGTAAAGGACAGGGGGACTATGGCTACACCTTC
>TRBD1|TRBJ1-5|few|TRBV6-1
CASSEGAGGQPQHF
TGTGCCAGCAGTGAAGGGGCAGGGGGACAGCCCCAGCATTTT
>TRBD2|TRBJ2-3|.|TRBV7-2
CASSIRLAGTDTQYF
TGTGCCAGCAGCATTCGACTAGCTGGCACAGATACGCAGTATTTT
>TRBD1|TRBJ1-4|.|TRBV12-3/TRBV12-4
CASSPDRDNEKLFF
TGTGCCAGCAGTCCGGACAGGGATAATGAAAAACTGTTTTTT
>TRBD1|TRBJ2-2|few|TRBV12-3/TRBV12-4
CASSLWDRDVGSELFF
TGTGCCAGCAGTTTATGGGACAGGGACGTTGGGTCCGAGCTGTTTTTT